Shown below are 3 T cell receptor beta chains from a single sample sequenced in a study of graft-versus-host responses after intestinal transplantation. Only in-frame clones appear in the TCRdb table, and some are missing; sequencing was by immunoSEQ multiplex PCR. The table records tens of thousands of clones, nearly 90% of them present only once. These receptors are not linked to any known antigen. Material: unstimulated CD8+ T cells sorted from spleen or lymph node cells, obtained before transplant. Receptors were obtained from a human donor who was the organ donor for an intestinal transplant.

The chain uses TRBV23-1 and TRBJ1-6, with D perhaps TRBD1 (6 bases). TRBV23-1 belongs to the ORF category, with a function that is uncertain. This CDR3 region has 11 residues. V lost 6 bases, J lost 9 bases, and 6 bases lay in between. The CDR3 DNA is TGCGCCAGCAGACAGGGTTCACCCCTCCACTTT. Translating it yields CASRQGSPLHF.

This chain connects TRBV28 to TRBJ1-5; 7 nucleotides line up with TRBD1. The V segment lost 3 bases and the J segment 7 bases; nucleotides outside the gene matches: 18. Germline assignment: CDR1 MDHEN and CDR2 SYDVKM. The CDR3 extends over 18 amino acids. This chain's CDR3 is CASSLWRWADRAQQPQHF. CDR3 sequence (DNA): TGTGCCAGCAGTTTGTGGCGGTGGGCAGACAGGGCGCAACAGCCCCAGCATTTT.

The chain is built from TRBV6-4 and TRBJ1-1, with 8 bases fitting TRBD1. The V and J ends lost 6 bases and 4 bases, in that order; junction bases with no gene match: 4. The CDR3 consists of 13 residues. Germline CDR1 MRHNA, CDR2 SNTAGT. Written as DNA, the CDR3 is TGTGCCAGCAGGGCCGGGACAGGCACTGAAGCTTTCTTT. Translated: CASRAGTGTEAFF.